This T cell receptor (beta chain) was captured by sequencing in a study of T cell repertoires in cytomegalovirus infection. Background on the study: CMV epitopes in the study were HLA-C-restricted (recently identified) and HLA-B-restricted (well studied). It was the public TCR beta signatures that indicated both CMV infection and matching HLA type. Study-wide points: Cumulated frequencies of public TCR beta families served to identify carriers of CMV plus the relevant HLA. HLA-C-restricted CMV-specific TCR beta clonotypes were dominant in the ex vivo response.

There are many counts of this clonotype. Its antigen is still unknown. Germline lookup yields CDR1 SGHTA and CDR2 FQGNSA. Trimming stripped 3 bases from V and 13 bases from J, with 13 bases between. This CDR3 is built from 12 residues. TCRdb re-called the reads through MiXCR, storing one row per CDR3 protein. Of around 500,000 distinct CDR3 sequences detected, about two fifths appear once; the ten largest clones hold around 45%. The V gene is TRBV7-2, the J gene TRBJ2-1; D is tentatively TRBD1 or TRBD2 (6 bases each). This sample comprised cultured PBMCs, obtained from culture after CMV antigen stimulation. This clonotype was sampled from a human donor in good health (CMV status not recorded). Some clones in this sample may be carry-over from other donors' samples. CDR3 region: CASSFPAGHQFF. The CDR3 bases are TGTGCCAGCAGCTTTCCCGCGGGACACCAGTTCTTC.